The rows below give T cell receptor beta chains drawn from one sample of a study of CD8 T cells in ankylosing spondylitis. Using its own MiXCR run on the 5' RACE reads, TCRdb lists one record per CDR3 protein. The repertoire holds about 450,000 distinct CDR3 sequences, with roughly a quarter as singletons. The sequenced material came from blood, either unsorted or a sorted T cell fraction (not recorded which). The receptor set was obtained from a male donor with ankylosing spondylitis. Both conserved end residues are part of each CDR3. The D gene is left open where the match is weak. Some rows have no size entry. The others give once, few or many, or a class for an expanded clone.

CASTTDTQYF,TGTGCCAGTACCACAGATACGCAGTATTTT,TRBV19,NA,TRBJ2-3,NA
CASTSLGGPGQPQHF,TGTGCCAGCACCTCCCTGGGGGGGCCGGGGCAGCCCCAGCATTTT,TRBV12-3/TRBV12-4,few,TRBJ1-5,NA
CASSPEGGGSEKLFF,TGTGCCAGCAGCCCCGAGGGGGGGGGGAGTGAAAAACTGTTTTTT,TRBV7-2,NA,TRBJ1-4,NA
CASSPDIWDRNEQFF,TGCGCCAGCAGTCCGGACATATGGGACCGCAATGAGCAGTTCTTC,TRBV4-1,few,TRBJ2-1,NA
CASSLDRVGGGYTF,TGCGCCAGCAGCTTGGACAGGGTCGGAGGGGGCTACACCTTC,TRBV5-1,NA,TRBJ1-2,NA
CSARVGSSYNSPLHF,TGCAGTGCTAGAGTCGGGAGCTCCTATAATTCACCCCTCCACTTT,TRBV20-1,NA,TRBJ1-6,NA
CSAPAAAGNQPQHF,TGCAGTGCTCCCGCAGCAGCAGGCAATCAGCCCCAGCATTTT,TRBV20-1,NA,TRBJ1-5,NA
CASSIRLARRTRNTGELFF,TGTGCCAGCAGTATCAGACTAGCGAGAAGGACGCGGAACACCGGGGAGCTGTTTTTT,TRBV7-8,few,TRBJ2-2,TRBD2
CSVNWREFGEQFF,TGCAGCGTTAACTGGCGGGAGTTCGGTGAGCAGTTCTTC,TRBV29-1,NA,TRBJ2-1,TRBD2
CAISDRQNYGYTF,TGTGCCATCAGTGATAGGCAGAACTATGGCTACACCTTC,TRBV10-3,NA,TRBJ1-2,NA
CAISPGTGGSYGYTF,TGTGCCATCAGCCCCGGGACAGGGGGTTCCTATGGCTACACCTTC,TRBV10-3,few,TRBJ1-2,TRBD1
CASSLVRTGYNEQFF,TGCGCCAGCAGCTTGGTTCGGACAGGGTACAATGAGCAGTTCTTC,TRBV5-1,NA,TRBJ2-1,TRBD1
CASSYSREPPTEAFF,TGTGCCAGCAGTTACTCACGGGAGCCGCCCACTGAAGCTTTCTTT,TRBV6-5,NA,TRBJ1-1,NA
CASSLAQGGSYNEQFF,TGTGCCAGCAGCTTAGCGCAGGGGGGCTCCTACAATGAGCAGTTCTTC,TRBV7-8,NA,TRBJ2-1,NA
CAGRQGGNSPLHF,TGTGCCGGGCGACAGGGAGGTAATTCACCCCTCCACTTT,TRBV30,NA,TRBJ1-6,TRBD1
CASTGSQETQYF,TGTGCCAGCACTGGGAGCCAAGAGACCCAGTACTTC,TRBV12-3/TRBV12-4,NA,TRBJ2-5,NA
CASSSGQTSGANVLTF,TGCGCCAGCAGCTCCGGACAGACCTCTGGGGCCAACGTCCTGACTTTC,TRBV5-1,NA,TRBJ2-6,NA
CSARDTSASATDTQYF,TGCAGTGCTAGAGATACCTCCGCGTCCGCCACAGATACGCAGTATTTT,TRBV20-1,NA,TRBJ2-3,NA
CASSLLGTATGELFF,TGCGCCAGCAGCCTACTAGGAACAGCCACCGGGGAGCTGTTTTTT,TRBV4-1,NA,TRBJ2-2,NA
CASSRGGDPGNTIYF,TGCGCCAGCAGCCGCGGGGGGGATCCTGGAAACACCATATATTTT,TRBV5-1,few,TRBJ1-3,NA
CASSLAGTDYGYTF,TGTGCCAGCAGCTTAGCCGGGACAGACTATGGCTACACCTTC,TRBV7-8,many,TRBJ1-2,TRBD1
CASSSRPGLAVSYEQYF,TGTGCCAGCAGTAGCCGCCCGGGACTAGCGGTCTCCTACGAGCAGTACTTC,TRBV6-1,NA,TRBJ2-7,TRBD2
CASSTGQTHYGYTF,TGTGCCAGCAGCACGGGACAGACCCACTATGGCTACACCTTC,TRBV27,NA,TRBJ1-2,TRBD1
CATSLQRESEQFF,TGTGCCACCAGCCTTCAGCGGGAATCTGAGCAGTTCTTC,TRBV15,few,TRBJ2-1,TRBD2
CSVGDSQETQYF,TGCAGCGTTGGGGACTCGCAAGAGACCCAGTACTTC,TRBV29-1,NA,TRBJ2-5,NA
CASSLAQTDTQYF,TGCGCCAGCAGCTTGGCGCAGACAGATACGCAGTATTTT,TRBV5-1,NA,TRBJ2-3,NA
CSGVKGNYGYTF,TGCAGTGGCGTGAAGGGGAACTATGGCTACACCTTC,TRBV20-1,few,TRBJ1-2,NA
CASSLGPPAYEQYF,TGCGCCAGCAGCTTGGGGCCGCCTGCCTACGAGCAGTACTTC,TRBV5-1,NA,TRBJ2-7,NA
CSARSGTGTYEQYF,TGCAGCGCGCGATCCGGGACAGGAACCTACGAGCAGTACTTC,TRBV29-1,few,TRBJ2-7,TRBD1
CASTFLPPGQKVGANVLTF,TGTGCCAGCACCTTCCTACCACCGGGACAGAAGGTTGGGGCCAACGTCCTGACTTTC,TRBV28,NA,TRBJ2-6,TRBD1
CASSLRTDFYEQYF,TGCGCCAGTTCATTAAGGACAGATTTCTACGAGCAGTACTTC,TRBV5-1,NA,TRBJ2-7,NA
CASSSMGQYAGELFF,TGTGCCAGCAGCTCTATGGGACAGTACGCCGGGGAGCTGTTTTTT,TRBV5-6,NA,TRBJ2-2,TRBD1
CASSLEAGDVWNEQFF,TGTGCCAGCAGCTTAGAAGCGGGAGACGTCTGGAATGAGCAGTTCTTC,TRBV7-2,few,TRBJ2-1,TRBD2
CASSSRLASYEQYF,TGTGCCAGCAGCTCCCGACTAGCGAGCTACGAGCAGTACTTC,TRBV7-6,NA,TRBJ2-7,TRBD2
CASSVARRGTSGYNEQFF,TGTGCCAGCAGCGTAGCAAGGAGGGGGACTAGCGGATACAATGAGCAGTTCTTC,TRBV9,NA,TRBJ2-1,TRBD2
CASTSRGTENEKLFF,TGTGCCAGCACTTCCCGCGGGACAGAAAATGAAAAACTGTTTTTT,TRBV12-3/TRBV12-4,NA,TRBJ1-4,TRBD1
CAISLSPDQTYEQYF,TGTGCCATCAGCCTCTCCCCGGACCAAACCTACGAGCAGTACTTC,TRBV10-3,NA,TRBJ2-7,NA
CASSPGQELTVQEKLFF,TGTGCCAGCTCACCAGGTCAGGAGCTTACGGTACAGGAAAAACTGTTTTTT,TRBV18,NA,TRBJ1-4,NA
CASSQAGSSSYNEQFF,TGCGCCAGCAGCCAAGCCGGCTCCAGCTCCTACAATGAGCAGTTCTTC,TRBV4-1,NA,TRBJ2-1,NA
CASSGLTGGKTRSGNTIYF,TGTGCCAGCAGTGGCCTTACAGGGGGTAAAACCCGCTCTGGAAACACCATATATTTT,TRBV25-1,NA,TRBJ1-3,TRBD1
CASSLDTQNIQYF,TGCGCCAGCAGCTTAGATACTCAAAACATTCAGTACTTC,TRBV5-1,many,TRBJ2-4,NA
CASSGTGGFNQPQHF,TGTGCCAGCAGCGGGACAGGGGGCTTCAATCAGCCCCAGCATTTT,TRBV7-9,NA,TRBJ1-5,TRBD1
CSARIGLSGNTIYF,TGCAGTGCTAGGATAGGACTCTCTGGAAACACCATATATTTT,TRBV20-1,NA,TRBJ1-3,NA
CASSFYSSYNEQFF,TGTGCCAGCAGCTTCTATAGCTCCTACAATGAGCAGTTCTTC,TRBV7-2,many,TRBJ2-1,NA
CASRRDRAYNEQFF,TGCGCCAGCCGCCGGGACAGGGCGTACAATGAGCAGTTCTTC,TRBV5-1,NA,TRBJ2-1,TRBD1
CASSLAGREQYF,TGCGCCAGCAGCTTGGCCGGTCGCGAGCAGTATTTT,TRBV5-1,NA,TRBJ2-3,NA